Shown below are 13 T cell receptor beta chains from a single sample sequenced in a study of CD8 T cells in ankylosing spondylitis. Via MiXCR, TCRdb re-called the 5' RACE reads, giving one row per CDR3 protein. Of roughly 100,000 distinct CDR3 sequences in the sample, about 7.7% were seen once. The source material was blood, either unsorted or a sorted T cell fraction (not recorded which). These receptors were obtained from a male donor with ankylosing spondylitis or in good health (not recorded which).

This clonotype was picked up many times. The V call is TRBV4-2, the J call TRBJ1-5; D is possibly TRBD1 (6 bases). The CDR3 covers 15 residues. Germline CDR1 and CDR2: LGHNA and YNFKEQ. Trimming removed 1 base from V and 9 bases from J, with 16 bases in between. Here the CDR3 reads CASSQVADSRRPQHF. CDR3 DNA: TGTGCCAGCAGCCAAGTAGCGGACAGCCGTCGGCCCCAGCATTTT.

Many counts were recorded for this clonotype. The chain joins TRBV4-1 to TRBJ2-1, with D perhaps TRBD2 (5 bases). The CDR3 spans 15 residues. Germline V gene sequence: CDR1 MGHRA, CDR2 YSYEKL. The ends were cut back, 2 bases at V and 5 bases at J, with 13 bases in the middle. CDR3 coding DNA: TGCGCCAGCAGCCAACCCCGCACTAGAGACAATGAGCAGTTCTTC. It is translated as CASSQPRTRDNEQFF.

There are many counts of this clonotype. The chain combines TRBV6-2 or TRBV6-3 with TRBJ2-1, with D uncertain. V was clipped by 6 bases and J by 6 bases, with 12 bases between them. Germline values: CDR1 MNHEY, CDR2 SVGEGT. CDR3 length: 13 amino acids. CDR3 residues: CASRLSAGNEQFF. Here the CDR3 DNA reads TGTGCCAGCAGGCTCTCGGCAGGCAATGAGCAGTTCTTC.

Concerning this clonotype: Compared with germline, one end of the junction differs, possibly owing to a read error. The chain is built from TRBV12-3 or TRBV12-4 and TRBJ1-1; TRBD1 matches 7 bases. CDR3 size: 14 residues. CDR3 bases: TGTGCCAGCAGCGACAGGGCGGGGGCCCGGGAAGCTTCCTTT. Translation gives CASSDRAGAREASF.

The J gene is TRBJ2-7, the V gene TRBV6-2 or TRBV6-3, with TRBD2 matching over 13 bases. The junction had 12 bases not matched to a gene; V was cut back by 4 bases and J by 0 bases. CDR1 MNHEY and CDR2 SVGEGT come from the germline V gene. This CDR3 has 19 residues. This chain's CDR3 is CASSFPPGLAGQASYEQYF. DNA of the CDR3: TGTGCCAGCAGTTTTCCGCCGGGACTAGCGGGACAAGCCTCCTACGAGCAGTACTTC.

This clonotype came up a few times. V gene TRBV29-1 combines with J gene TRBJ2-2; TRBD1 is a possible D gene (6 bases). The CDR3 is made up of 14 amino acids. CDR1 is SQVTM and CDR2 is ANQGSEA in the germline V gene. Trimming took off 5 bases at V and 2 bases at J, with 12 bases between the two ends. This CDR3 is CSVSQGSNTGELFF. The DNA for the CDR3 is TGCAGCGTTTCACAGGGCTCCAACACCGGGGAGCTGTTTTTT.

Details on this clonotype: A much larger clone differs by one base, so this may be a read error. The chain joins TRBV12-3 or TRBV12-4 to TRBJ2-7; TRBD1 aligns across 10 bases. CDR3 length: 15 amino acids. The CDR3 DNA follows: TGTGCCAACAGTTTCGGGACAGGGGCCACCTACGAGCAGTACTTC. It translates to CANSFGTGATYEQYF.

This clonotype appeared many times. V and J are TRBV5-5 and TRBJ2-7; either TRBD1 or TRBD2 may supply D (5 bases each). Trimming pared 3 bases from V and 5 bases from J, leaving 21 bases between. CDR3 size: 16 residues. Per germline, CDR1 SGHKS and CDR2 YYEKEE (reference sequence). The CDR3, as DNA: TGTGCCAGCAGCTCCCATAATCTGGGTGGGGGAAACGAGCAGTACTTC. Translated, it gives CASSSHNLGGGNEQYF.

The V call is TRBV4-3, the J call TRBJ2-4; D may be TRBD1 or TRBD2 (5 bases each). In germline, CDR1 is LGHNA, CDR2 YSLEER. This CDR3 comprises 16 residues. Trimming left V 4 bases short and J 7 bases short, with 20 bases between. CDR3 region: CASSLRLDRGRNIQYF. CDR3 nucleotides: TGCGCCAGCAGCCTAAGGTTGGACCGGGGACGCAACATTCAGTACTTC.

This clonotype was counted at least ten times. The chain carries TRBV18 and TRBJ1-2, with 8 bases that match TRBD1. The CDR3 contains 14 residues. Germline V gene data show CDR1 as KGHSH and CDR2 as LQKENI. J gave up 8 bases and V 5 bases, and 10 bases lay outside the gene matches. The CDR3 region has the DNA TGTGCCAGCTCAGGGACAGGCCCGCCTGGCGGCTACACCTTC. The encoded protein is CASSGTGPPGGYTF.

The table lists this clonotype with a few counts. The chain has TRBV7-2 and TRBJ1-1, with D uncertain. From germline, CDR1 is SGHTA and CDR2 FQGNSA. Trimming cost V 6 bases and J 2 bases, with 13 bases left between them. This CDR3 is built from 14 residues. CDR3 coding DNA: TGTGCCAGCAGTTACCCAGGCAGAAACACTGAAGCTTTCTTT. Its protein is CASSYPGRNTEAFF.

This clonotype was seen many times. This CDR3 is CSARRDSEAFF. The CDR3 region has the DNA TGCAGTGCCCGTAGGGACAGTGAAGCTTTCTTT. The rearrangement uses TRBV20-1 and TRBJ1-1; 7 positions match TRBD1. CDR1 and CDR2 from the germline V gene are DFQATT and SNEGSKA (reference sequence). CDR3 size: 11 residues. With 6 bases clipped from V and 7 bases from J, the junction kept 5 bases outside the gene matches.

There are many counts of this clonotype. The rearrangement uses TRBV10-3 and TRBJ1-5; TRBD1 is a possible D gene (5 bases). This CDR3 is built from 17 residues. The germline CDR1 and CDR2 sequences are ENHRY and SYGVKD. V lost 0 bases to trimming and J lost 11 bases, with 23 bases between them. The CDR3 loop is CAISESTGPGVRSAQHF. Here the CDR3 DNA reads TGTGCCATCAGTGAGTCGACGGGGCCGGGGGTGAGGTCAGCCCAGCATTTT.